Following are 19 T cell receptor beta chains from one sample sequenced in a study of cytotoxic CD8 clonotypes in ibrutinib-treated CLL. TCRdb's copy holds only in-frame clones and misses some; the assay was immunoSEQ multiplex PCR. The sample has about 140,000 clones; around 82% are singletons. The starting material was PBMCs, obtained after 36 months of ibrutinib treatment. These receptors originate from a human donor with chronic lymphocytic leukemia.

This sequence joins TRBV9 and TRBJ2-3, with D uncertain. The CDR3 is made up of 12 amino acids. Germline loops: CDR1 SGDLS, CDR2 YYNGEE. V shed 2 bases and J shed 2 bases, with 3 bases lying between them. The CDR3 DNA reads TGTGCCAGCAGCGTGGCCACAGATACGCAGTATTTT. Translated: CASSVATDTQYF. Based on the CDR3 plus reference TRBV9 and TRBJ2-3, the full variable domain is DSGVTQTPKHLITATGQRVTLRCSPRSGDLSVYWYQQSLDQGLQFLIQYYNGEERAKGNILERFSAQQFPDLHSELNLSSLELGDSALYFCASSVATDTQYFGPGTRLTVL.

This clone appeared once. The chain recombines TRBV12-2 with TRBJ1-4. TRBV12-2 is given as a pseudogene. The CDR3 extends over 16 amino acids. The DNA of the CDR3 is TGTGCAAGTCGCTCATCCCGGGGGTGGTCGGGTGAAAAACTGTTTTTT. Protein product: CASRSSRGWSGEKLFF.

The chain couples TRBV5-1 to TRBJ1-2; tentative D call: TRBD1 (5 bases). Germline V gene lookup returns CDR1 SGHRS and CDR2 YFSETQ. The V end lost 1 base, the J end lost 10 bases, and 14 bases lay between the germline ends. The CDR3 runs 13 residues. The CDR3 is CASSLTGKGDYTF. The CDR3 bases are TGCGCCAGCAGCTTGACAGGAAAGGGAGACTACACCTTC.

This chain connects TRBV7-6 to TRBJ1-4; TRBD1 might be the D (5 bases). CDR3 length: 16 amino acids. Germline CDR1 and CDR2: SGHVS and FNYEAQ. With 5 bases removed from V and 4 bases from J, the gap between germline ends came to 17 bases. CDR3 amino acids: CASSSGTSWINEKLFF. As DNA, the CDR3 is TGTGCCAGCAGCAGTGGGACTTCCTGGATTAATGAAAAACTGTTTTTT.

The chain carries TRBV5-1 and TRBJ2-3; no firm D call. V was trimmed by 5 bases and J by 0 bases, leaving 10 bases between them. Germline V gene data show CDR1 as SGHRS and CDR2 as YFSETQ. This CDR3 comprises 14 residues. CDR3 loop: CASSKESSTDTQYF. CDR3 nucleotides: TGCGCCAGCAGTAAAGAATCTAGCACAGATACGCAGTATTTT.

The J gene is TRBJ2-1, the V gene TRBV27; 12 bases are shared with TRBD2. CDR3 length: 17 residues. V lost 4 bases and J lost 2; bases outside the gene matches: 6. Germline CDR1 MNHEY, CDR2 SMNVEV (reference sequence). The CDR3 nucleotides are TGTGCCAGCAGTTCCCCTAGCGGGAGGGCCGCCTACAATGAGCAGTTCTTC. Translated, it gives CASSSPSGRAAYNEQFF.

Worth noting for this clone: Other DNA sequences from this sample encode an identical CDR3 as well. The DNA of the CDR3 is TGTGCCAGCTCACCACCCAGCTCCTACGAGCAGTACTTC. The encoded protein is CASSPPSSYEQYF. The rearrangement joins TRBV18 to TRBJ2-7; D unresolved. Per germline, CDR1 KGHSH and CDR2 LQKENI. V was clipped by 0 bases and J by 0 bases, with 3 bases between them. This CDR3 has 13 amino acids.

The chain employs TRBV7-6 and TRBJ1-1; D remains unclear. The CDR3 totals 15 residues. Germline V CDR1 and CDR2: SGHVS, FNYEAQ. Trimming removed 3 bases at V and 8 bases at J, with 19 bases between. CDR3 in DNA: TGTGCCAGCAGCTTGCGGCCCGACGGAGCGATAGAAGCTTTCTTT. This sequence encodes CASSLRPDGAIEAFF.

This clone was seen only once. In DNA, the CDR3 is TGTGCCAGCAGTGAGGAGGGGGGGAGCTCCTACGAGCAGTACTTC. It yields the protein CASSEEGGSSYEQYF. This chain links TRBV6-4 with TRBJ2-7, with D possibly matching TRBD2 (7 bases). This CDR3 spans 15 amino acids. Trimming pared 3 bases from V and 0 bases from J, leaving 12 bases between. The germline V gene encodes CDR1 MRHNA and CDR2 SNTAGT.

The genes are TRBV6-4 and TRBJ1-2; 8 bases agree with TRBD1. V shed 6 bases, J shed 3 bases, and the junction held 6 bases outside the gene matches. Germline loops: CDR1 MRHNA, CDR2 SNTAGT. The CDR3 is made up of 14 amino acids. CDR3 loop: CASRPGQGYYGYTF. DNA of the CDR3: TGTGCCAGCAGGCCAGGACAGGGCTACTATGGCTACACCTTC.

The CDR3 DNA follows: TGTGCCAGTAGTACCCGGACTAGCGGGAGTGGCGAGCAGTACTTC. This codes for CASSTRTSGSGEQYF. The gene calls are TRBV19 and TRBJ2-7; 13 bases are a match to TRBD2. The germline CDR1 and CDR2 sequences are LNHDA and SQIVND (reference sequence). The CDR3 has 15 amino acids. The V and J ends lost 4 bases and 6 bases, in that order; junction bases with no gene match: 6.

The V call is TRBV15, the J call TRBJ2-7, with 8 positions matching TRBD1. CDR3 length: 15 residues. The V and J ends lost 1 base and 3 bases, in that order; junction bases with no gene match: 5. Germline lookup yields CDR1 LNHNV and CDR2 YYDKDF (reference sequence). CDR3 residues: CATSRGQGANYEQYF. DNA for the CDR3: TGTGCCACCAGCAGAGGTCAGGGGGCCAACTACGAGCAGTACTTC.

The chain links TRBV30 to TRBJ1-4; D is possibly TRBD1 (5 bases). Trimming removed 4 bases at V and 8 bases at J, with 20 bases between. CDR3 length: 15 amino acids. Germline-derived CDR1 and CDR2 are GTSNPN and SVGIG (reference sequence). In DNA, the CDR3 is TGTGCCTGGACCACCATCGGGGCCGGGCCGGAAAAACTGTTTTTT. Its protein product is CAWTTIGAGPEKLFF.

This chain links TRBV4-1 with TRBJ2-7; 9 bases fit TRBD1. Losses at the gene ends were 4 bases for V and 4 bases for J; bases not matched to a gene: 11. The V gene's germline CDR1 is MGHRA and CDR2 YSYEKL. The CDR3 is 16 residues long. The CDR3 coding sequence is TGCGCCAGCAGCCGTCTGCCGGGACAGGGTTTGTACGAGCAGTACTTC. Encoded protein: CASSRLPGQGLYEQYF.

The J gene is TRBJ2-7, the V gene TRBV5-8; D remains unclear. CDR3 length equals 11 residues. Trimming left V 3 bases short and J 5 bases short, with 6 bases between. In germline, CDR1 is SGHTS, CDR2 YDEGEE. This CDR3 reads CASSYGNEQYF. CDR3 DNA sequence: TGTGCCAGCAGCTACGGAAACGAGCAGTACTTC.

This clone has only a few counts. The V gene is TRBV6-5, the J gene TRBJ2-3; maybe TRBD2 (6 bases). The germline V and J ends were trimmed by 8 bases and 0 bases, with 12 bases remaining between them. The CDR3 is 14 amino acids. Germline CDR1 is MNHEY and CDR2 is SVGAGI. The chain's CDR3 is CASGGFSSTDTQYF. The CDR3 nucleotides read TGTGCCAGCGGGGGGTTTTCTAGCACAGATACGCAGTATTTT.

The V call is TRBV11-2, the J call TRBJ2-1; TRBD2 matches at 9 bases. The CDR3 spans 17 residues. The V and J ends lost 5 bases and 0 bases, in that order; junction bases with no gene match: 8. Per the germline V gene, CDR1 is SGHAT and CDR2 is FQNNGV. In DNA, the CDR3 is TGTGCCAGCAGCCCATTTTGGACTAGCGCCTCCTACAATGAGCAGTTCTTC. This gives the protein CASSPFWTSASYNEQFF.

CDR3 amino acids: CASRAGTENEKLFF. The CDR3 DNA sequence: TGCGCCAGCAGAGCCGGGACAGAGAATGAAAAACTGTTTTTT. The rearrangement uses TRBV5-1 and TRBJ1-4; 7 bases are a match to TRBD1. This CDR3 contains 14 residues. V lost 5 bases, J lost 5 bases, and 6 bases stayed unmatched. Germline CDR1 is SGHRS and CDR2 is YFSETQ.

The chain uses TRBV7-9 and TRBJ1-1; unclear D gene. This CDR3 has 11 residues. The germline V gene has CDR1 SEHNR and CDR2 FQNEAQ (reference sequence). V was shortened by 5 bases and J by 8 bases, with 9 bases between the two germline ends. CDR3 in amino acids: CASSPGSEAFF. CDR3 bases: TGTGCCAGCAGCCCCGGGTCCGAAGCTTTCTTT.